The 13 T cell receptor beta chains in this list originate from one sample, sequenced in a study of OX40 agonist ivuxolimab in advanced cancers. Method: immunoSEQ multiplex PCR; TCRdb's copy keeps in-frame clones and lacks some. The sample includes roughly 96,000 clones, around 80% of them seen just once. Sequences were derived from CD4+ or CD8+ T cells sorted from blood, sampled in a trial of the OX40 agonist ivuxolimab. The receptor source for this set is an adult with an advanced solid tumor such as melanoma, head and neck, liver or kidney cancer.

This sequence joins TRBV7-2 and TRBJ2-7; no clear D. CDR3 length: 13 amino acids. Deletions cut 6 bases from V and 5 bases from J, with 14 bases between. The germline V gene encodes CDR1 SGHTA and CDR2 FQGNSA. The CDR3 protein is CASRFTLMDEQYF. The CDR3 bases are TGTGCCAGCAGGTTTACCTTAATGGACGAGCAGTACTTC. The whole variable domain, filled in from reference TRBV7-2 and TRBJ2-7, reads GAGVSQSPSNKVTEKGKDVELRCDPISGHTALYWYRQSLGQGLEFLIYFQGNSAPDKSGLPSDRFSAERTGGSVSTLTIQRTQQEDSAVYLCASRFTLMDEQYFGPGTRLTVT.

The CDR3 DNA is TGCGCCAGCAGCCAGCCAGGACAGGAGGGCTTCGAGCAGTACTTC. Encoded protein: CASSQPGQEGFEQYF. The J gene is TRBJ2-7, the V gene TRBV4-1; TRBD1 might be the D (7 bases). V lost 3 bases to trimming and J lost 6 bases, with 18 bases between them. In germline, CDR1 is MGHRA, CDR2 YSYEKL. The CDR3 spans 15 residues.

The chain joins TRBV6-1 to TRBJ1-1; D is possibly TRBD1 (5 bases). This CDR3 is 13 amino acids long. Germline V CDR1 and CDR2: MNHNS, SASEGT. V lost 5 bases, J lost 7 bases, and 14 bases lay in between. The CDR3 region has the DNA TGTGCCAGCAGTCCCCGGACACCCATTGAAGCTTTCTTT. The encoded protein is CASSPRTPIEAFF.

The chain links TRBV4-1 to TRBJ2-5; D tentatively fits TRBD1 or TRBD2 (5 bases each). The tail of the sequence fits TRBJ2-7 better, so the J call may be wrong. The germline CDR1 and CDR2 sequences are MGHRA and YSYEKL. The CDR3 loop spans 15 amino acids. This CDR3 is CASSQGGSPSYEQYF. The CDR3 nucleotides are TGCGCCAGCAGCCAAGGGGGGTCACCCTCCTACGAGCAGTACTTC.

The CDR3 sequence is CASGGQANTGELFF. The DNA for the CDR3 is TGTGCCAGCGGGGGACAGGCGAACACCGGGGAGCTGTTTTTT. The rearrangement links TRBV7-2 to TRBJ2-2; TRBD1 agrees at 8 bases. The CDR3 contains 14 residues. Trimming took 8 bases from V and 0 from J; bases not matched to a gene: 2. Germline CDR1 reads SGHTA; CDR2 reads FQGNSA.

The V and J genes are TRBV7-2 and TRBJ2-7; D may be TRBD2 (6 bases). CDR3 length: 14 residues. V lost 0 bases and J 3 bases, leaving 9 bases between the germline ends. The germline gives CDR1 SGHTA, CDR2 FQGNSA. CDR3 amino acids: CASSLASGYYEQYF. The CDR3 DNA sequence: TGTGCCAGCAGCTTAGCTAGCGGATACTACGAGCAGTACTTC.

This sequence joins TRBV12-5 and TRBJ1-2, with D hard to call. Trimming stripped 4 bases from V and 0 bases from J, with 15 bases between. In germline, CDR1 is LGHNT, CDR2 FRNRAP. There are 16 residues in the CDR3. As DNA, the CDR3 is TGTGCTAGTGGTTCGTGGACCCAGTCGCCTAACTATGGCTACACCTTC. It yields the protein CASGSWTQSPNYGYTF. The complete variable domain, with remaining parts taken from reference TRBV12-5 and TRBJ1-2, reads DARVTQTPRHKVTEMGQEVTMRCQPILGHNTVFWYRQTMMQGLELLAYFRNRAPLDDSGMPKDRFSAEMPDATLATLKIQPSEPRDSAVYFCASGSWTQSPNYGYTFGSGTRLTVV.

The chain couples TRBV18 to TRBJ2-7; 13 bases align to TRBD2. This CDR3 spans 15 amino acids. The junction had 1 base not matched to a gene; V was cut back by 3 bases and J by 2 bases. Germline V lookup: CDR1 KGHSH, CDR2 LQKENI. The CDR3 region is CASSPGTSGAYEQYF. DNA of the CDR3: TGTGCCAGCTCACCCGGGACTAGCGGGGCCTACGAGCAGTACTTC. The full variable domain, with the rest looked up from reference TRBV18 and TRBJ2-7, is NAGVMQNPRHLVRRRGQEARLRCSPMKGHSHVYWYRQLPEEGLKFMVYLQKENIIDESGMPKERFSAEFPKEGPSILRIQQVVRGDSAAYFCASSPGTSGAYEQYFGPGTRLTVT.

This clone was picked up one time. This rearrangement joins TRBV7-9 to TRBJ1-3; D gene ambiguous. The V gene lost 10 bases and the J gene lost 0 bases, with 19 bases spanning the gap. Germline CDR1 SEHNR, CDR2 FQNEAQ (reference sequence). The CDR3 runs to 16 residues. As DNA, the CDR3 is TGTGCCACAGCGAACTCAAGGTTGAGCTCTGGAAACACCATATATTTT. Its protein product is CATANSRLSSGNTIYF.

The chain has TRBV10-3 and TRBJ1-3; TRBD1 might be the D (5 bases). The CDR3 is 13 amino acids. V lost 7 bases, J lost 5 bases, and 12 bases lay in between. Germline CDR1 and CDR2: ENHRY and SYGVKD. Here the CDR3 reads CAIKDSTRNTIYF. CDR3 sequence (DNA): TGTGCCATCAAAGACAGTACTAGAAACACCATATATTTT.

The V gene is TRBV9, the J gene TRBJ1-1; D remains ambiguous. V shed 0 bases and J shed 1 base, with 7 bases lying between them. CDR1 is SGDLS and CDR2 is YYNGEE in the germline V gene. The CDR3 is made up of 14 amino acids. The CDR3 DNA reads TGTGCCAGCAGCGTAGGTGGGTCGAACACTGAAGCTTTCTTT. Amino acid sequence: CASSVGGSNTEAFF.

The V and J genes are TRBV18 and TRBJ2-1, with 9 bases that match TRBD2. CDR1 KGHSH and CDR2 LQKENI come from the germline V gene. The CDR3 loop spans 15 amino acids. The J segment lost 4 bases and the V segment lost 2 bases, leaving 3 bases of the junction unmatched. Written as DNA, the CDR3 is TGTGCCAGCTCACCAGCTAGCGGGATATACAATGAGCAGTTCTTC. This sequence encodes CASSPASGIYNEQFF.

The chain recombines TRBV6-5 with TRBJ1-6; D not certain. The length of the CDR3 is 14 residues. Trimming shortened V by 0 bases and J by 10 bases, and 10 bases separated the two germline ends. Germline CDR1 and CDR2: MNHEY and SVGAGI. CDR3 DNA sequence: TGTGCCAGCAGTTACTCGGACCATTCCTCACCCCTCCACTTT. It codes for CASSYSDHSSPLHF.